The text below deals with one TCR beta chain. Its target is unknown. Per the original data handling: From roughly 23,000 to 700,000 TCRs were found per sample, with a median of about 100,000. Each CDR3 protein is one row after TCRdb ran MiXCR on the RACE reads. In this record, the V and J calls reflect TCRdb's handling and not the investigators' own analysis. The data show some 380,000 distinct CDR3 sequences, more than 4.5% seen once. The sample belongs to a study of human T cells and chemical hapten exposure. Regarding the study as a whole: Large CDR3 similarity clusters arose significantly more often from expanded TCRs than from controls.

The CDR3 runs to 15 residues. The germline V gene has CDR1 SGHDN and CDR2 FVKESK. V lost 1 base and J lost 2, with 8 bases in between. The time point denotes: patch test 1, 2 weeks after DPC sensitization. The treatment is: therapeutic diphenylcyclopropenone sensitization with weekly scalp DPC. Source: whole blood, taken in connection with sensitization to the hapten diphenylcyclopropenone (DPC). This receptor was identified in a woman aged 50 to 60 with alopecia areata. Some clones in this sample may be carry-over from other donors' samples. The V and J genes are TRBV14 and TRBJ2-2; no definite D call. CDR3 protein: CASSQGRSNTGELFF. The CDR3 nucleotides are TGTGCCAGCAGCCAAGGGCGGAGTAACACCGGGGAGCTGTTTTTT.